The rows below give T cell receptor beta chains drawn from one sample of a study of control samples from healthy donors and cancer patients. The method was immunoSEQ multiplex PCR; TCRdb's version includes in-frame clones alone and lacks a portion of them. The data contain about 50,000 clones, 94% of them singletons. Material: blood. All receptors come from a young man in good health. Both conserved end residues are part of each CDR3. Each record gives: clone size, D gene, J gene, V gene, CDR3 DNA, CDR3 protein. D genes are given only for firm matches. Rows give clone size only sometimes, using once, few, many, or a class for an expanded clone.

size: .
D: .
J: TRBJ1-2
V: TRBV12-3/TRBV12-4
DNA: TGTGCCAGCAGTTGGAGGCACTATGGCTACACCTTC
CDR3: CASSWRHYGYTF

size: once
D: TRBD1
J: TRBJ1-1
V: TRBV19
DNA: TGTGCCAGTAGTATGTCTCCAGGGGGGAACACTGAAGCTTTCTTT
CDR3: CASSMSPGGNTEAFF

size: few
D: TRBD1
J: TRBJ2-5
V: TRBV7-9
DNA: TGTGCCAGCAGAAAGGGGGCCCAAGAGACCCAGTACTTC
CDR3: CASRKGAQETQYF

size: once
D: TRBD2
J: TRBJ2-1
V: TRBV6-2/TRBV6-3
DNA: TGTGCCAGCACCCCCCTTGGTAGCGGGGGGAAATACAATGAGCAGTTCTTC
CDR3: CASTPLGSGGKYNEQFF

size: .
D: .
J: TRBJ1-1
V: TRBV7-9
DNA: TGTGCCAGCAGCTTAGTCGCGGGTAGAGCTTTCTTT
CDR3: CASSLVAGRAFF

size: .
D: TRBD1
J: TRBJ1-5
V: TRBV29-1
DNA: TGCAGCGTTGTAGAACAGGGGGTAAATCAGCCCCAGCATTTT
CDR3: CSVVEQGVNQPQHF

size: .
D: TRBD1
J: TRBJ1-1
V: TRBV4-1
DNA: TGCGCCAGCAGCCAAGATAAGACAGGGGGTAACACTGAAGCTTTCTTT
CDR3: CASSQDKTGGNTEAFF

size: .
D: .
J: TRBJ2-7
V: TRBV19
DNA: TGTGCCAGTAGTATAGGTAAAGGGCCCTTCTCCTACGAGCAGTACTTC
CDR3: CASSIGKGPFSYEQYF

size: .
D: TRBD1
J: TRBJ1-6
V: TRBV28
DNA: TGTGCCAGCAGCACAGACAGGGGACGGTCACCCCTCCACTTT
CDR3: CASSTDRGRSPLHF

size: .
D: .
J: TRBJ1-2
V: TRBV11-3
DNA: TGTGCCAGCAGCTTAGTCCCGACCCCATATGGCTACACCTTC
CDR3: CASSLVPTPYGYTF

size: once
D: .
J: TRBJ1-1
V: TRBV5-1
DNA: TGCGCCAGCAGCGCGGGGCTGAACACTGAAGCTTTCTTT
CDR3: CASSAGLNTEAFF

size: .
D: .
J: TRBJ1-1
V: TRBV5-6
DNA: TGTGCCAGCAGCTGGCGGACCGGTGAAGCTTTCTTT
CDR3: CASSWRTGEAFF

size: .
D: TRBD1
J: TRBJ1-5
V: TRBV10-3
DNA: TGTGCCATCAGTGAGATCCGGACAGGGTACAGTCAGCCCCAGCATTTT
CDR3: CAISEIRTGYSQPQHF

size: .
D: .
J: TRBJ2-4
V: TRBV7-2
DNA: TGTGCCAGCAGCCCTAGACAGACCCTGAACATTCAGTACTTC
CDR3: CASSPRQTLNIQYF

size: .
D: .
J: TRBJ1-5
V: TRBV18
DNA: TGTGCCAGCTCACCTGTAGGTCCGGGGGTTGGCAATCAGCCCCAGCATTTT
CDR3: CASSPVGPGVGNQPQHF

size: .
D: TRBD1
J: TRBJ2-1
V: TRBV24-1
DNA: TGTGCCACCAGTGATTCCGACAGGGGTTTCTCCTACAATGAGCAGTTCTTC
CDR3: CATSDSDRGFSYNEQFF

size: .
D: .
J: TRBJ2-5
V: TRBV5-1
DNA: TGCGCCAGCAGCATGACTGGGCGGAAGGGGCCAGAGACCCAGTACTTC
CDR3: CASSMTGRKGPETQYF

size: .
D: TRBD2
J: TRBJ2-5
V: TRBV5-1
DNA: TGCGCCAGCAGCTCGACTAGCGGGGGCCAAGAGACCCAGTACTTC
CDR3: CASSSTSGGQETQYF

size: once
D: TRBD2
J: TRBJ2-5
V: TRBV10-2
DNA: TGCGCCAGCACTTCACTAGCGGGAGTAGGGCAAGAGACCCAGTACTTC
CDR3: CASTSLAGVGQETQYF

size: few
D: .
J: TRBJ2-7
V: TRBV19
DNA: TGTGCCAGTAGTATTCGCCGAGCACCCTACGAGCAGTACTTC
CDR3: CASSIRRAPYEQYF

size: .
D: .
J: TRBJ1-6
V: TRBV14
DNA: TGTGCCAGCAGCCAAGACCGAACAGACCTGATGACCTATAATTCACCCCTCCACTTT
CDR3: CASSQDRTDLMTYNSPLHF

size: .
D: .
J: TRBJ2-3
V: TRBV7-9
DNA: TGTGCCAGCAGTCGGAGCGGGAGCACAGATACGCAGTATTTT
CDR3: CASSRSGSTDTQYF

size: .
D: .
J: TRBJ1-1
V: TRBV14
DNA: TGTGCCAGCAGCCAAAGCCACATGGCTTTGAAAACTGAAGCTTTCTTT
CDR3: CASSQSHMALKTEAFF

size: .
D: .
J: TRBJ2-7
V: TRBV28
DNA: TGTGCCAGCGGGGGGTGGGACAGCATCTACGAGCAGTACTTC
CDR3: CASGGWDSIYEQYF

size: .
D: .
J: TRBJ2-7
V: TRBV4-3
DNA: TGCGCCAGCAGCCAAGATAGGGCGGGCTACGAGCAGTACTTC
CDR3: CASSQDRAGYEQYF

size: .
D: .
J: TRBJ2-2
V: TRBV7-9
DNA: TGTGCCAGCAGCTTAGAAGGGGCCGGGGAGCTGTTTTTT
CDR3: CASSLEGAGELFF

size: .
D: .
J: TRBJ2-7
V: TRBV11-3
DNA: TGTGCCAGCAGCTTAGATTCTGACCCGGACTACGAGCAGTACTTC
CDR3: CASSLDSDPDYEQYF

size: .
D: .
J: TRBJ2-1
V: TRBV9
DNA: TGTGCCAGCAGCCTTGGGGAGACAAGCTCCTACAATGAGCAGTTCTTC
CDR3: CASSLGETSSYNEQFF

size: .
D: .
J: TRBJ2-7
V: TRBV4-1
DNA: TGCGCCAGCAGCCAAGACAGGAGGCCGGGCGCAAGCTACGAGCAGTACTTC
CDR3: CASSQDRRPGASYEQYF

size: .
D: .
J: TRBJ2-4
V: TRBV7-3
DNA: TGTGCCAGCAGCTTTACCGGGACCGCCGGGGCCGATCAGTACTTC
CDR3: CASSFTGTAGADQYF

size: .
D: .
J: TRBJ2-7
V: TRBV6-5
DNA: TGTGCCAGCAGTATCTACAGGGGGGGAGGAGAGCAGTACTTC
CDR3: CASSIYRGGGEQYF

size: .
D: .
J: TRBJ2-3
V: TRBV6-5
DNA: TGTGCCAGCAGGGACGGCGAGGTTGCAGATACGCAGTATTTT
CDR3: CASRDGEVADTQYF

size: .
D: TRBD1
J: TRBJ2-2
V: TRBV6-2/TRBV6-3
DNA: TGTGCCAGCAGTTACGGAAGGACAGGGAGAGACACCGGGGAGCTGTTTTTT
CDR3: CASSYGRTGRDTGELFF

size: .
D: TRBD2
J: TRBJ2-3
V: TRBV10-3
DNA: TGTGCCATAGCGGGGGATTCGGGAGATACGCAGTATTTT
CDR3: CAIAGDSGDTQYF

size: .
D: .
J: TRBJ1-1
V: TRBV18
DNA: TGTGCCAGCTCACCAGGGGGGAACACTGAAGCTTTCTTT
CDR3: CASSPGGNTEAFF

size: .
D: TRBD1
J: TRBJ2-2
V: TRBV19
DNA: TGTGCCAGTAGTACCGCGACAGGGTTGTTGACCGGGGAGCTGTTTTTT
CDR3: CASSTATGLLTGELFF

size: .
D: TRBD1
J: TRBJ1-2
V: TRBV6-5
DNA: TGTGCCAGCAGTTTGCTGGCCGTGGGACAGGGGAAGGGCTACACCTTC
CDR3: CASSLLAVGQGKGYTF

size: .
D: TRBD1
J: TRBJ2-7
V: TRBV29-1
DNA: TGCAGCGTTGGATCCAGGGGGCAAGTGCAGTACTTC
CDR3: CSVGSRGQVQYF

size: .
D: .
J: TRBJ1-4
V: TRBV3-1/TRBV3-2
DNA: TGTGCCAGCAGCCAAGAAAGGTCCGGGGCGAATGAAAAACTGTTTTTT
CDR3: CASSQERSGANEKLFF

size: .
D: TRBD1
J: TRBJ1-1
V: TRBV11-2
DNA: TGTGCCAGCAGCTCGAGACAGGGGGGGAACACTGAAGCTTTCTTT
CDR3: CASSSRQGGNTEAFF

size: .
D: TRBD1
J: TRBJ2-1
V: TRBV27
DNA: TGTGCCAGCACCCCGGACAGGTTTTGGACCTACAATGAGCAGTTCTTC
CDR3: CASTPDRFWTYNEQFF

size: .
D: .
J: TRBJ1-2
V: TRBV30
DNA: TGTGCCTGGGTTACAGCAGGGGTCGGCTACACCTTC
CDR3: CAWVTAGVGYTF

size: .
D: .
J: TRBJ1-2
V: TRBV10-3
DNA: TGTGCCATCAGTGAGTCTGCAGGGAATCATGGCTACACCTTC
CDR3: CAISESAGNHGYTF

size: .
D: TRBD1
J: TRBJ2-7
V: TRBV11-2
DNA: TGTGCCAGCAGCTACCAGACAGGGGGTCTTCTCGGCGAGCAGTACTTC
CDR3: CASSYQTGGLLGEQYF

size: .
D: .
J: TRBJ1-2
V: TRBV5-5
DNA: TGTGCCAGCAGCTTGGCTTTGGGGGAATCCGGTGGCTACACCTTC
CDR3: CASSLALGESGGYTF

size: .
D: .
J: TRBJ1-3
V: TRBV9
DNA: TGTGCCAGCAGCGCCCCTGGGGGGGATGGCAACACCATATATTTT
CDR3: CASSAPGGDGNTIYF

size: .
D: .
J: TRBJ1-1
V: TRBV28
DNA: TGTGCCAGCAGTTCGGGTACTAACACTGAAGCTTTCTTT
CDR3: CASSSGTNTEAFF

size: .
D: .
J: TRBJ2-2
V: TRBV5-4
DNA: TGTGCCAGCAGCATCCGGGACGGATCGAACACCGGGGAGCTGTTTTTT
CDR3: CASSIRDGSNTGELFF

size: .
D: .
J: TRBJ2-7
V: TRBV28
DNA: TGTGCCAGCAGTCCGGTAGTCCTCTCCTACGAGCAGTACTTC
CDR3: CASSPVVLSYEQYF

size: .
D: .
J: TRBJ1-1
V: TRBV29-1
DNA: TGCAGCGTTGAAGGTACGGGGAACACTGAAGCTTTCTTT
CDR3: CSVEGTGNTEAFF

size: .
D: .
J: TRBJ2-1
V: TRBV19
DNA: TGTGCCAGTAGTATTCGCGGAAATGAGCAGTTCTTC
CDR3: CASSIRGNEQFF

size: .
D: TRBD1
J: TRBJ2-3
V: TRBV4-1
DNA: TGCGCCAGCAGCCAAGGTGCTAGGACAGGGGTGACAGATACGCAGTATTTT
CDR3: CASSQGARTGVTDTQYF

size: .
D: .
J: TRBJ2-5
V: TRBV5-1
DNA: TGCGCCAGCACCCTCAGGGGAGGTGGAGAGACCCAGTACTTC
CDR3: CASTLRGGGETQYF

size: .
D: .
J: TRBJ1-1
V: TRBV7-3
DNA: TGTGCCAGCAGCTTTGAGGGGGGAAACACTGAAGCTTTCTTT
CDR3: CASSFEGGNTEAFF

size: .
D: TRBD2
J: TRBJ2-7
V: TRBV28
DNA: TGTGCCACCCAGGGACTAGCGGGAGGGACCTACGAGCAGTACTTC
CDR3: CATQGLAGGTYEQYF

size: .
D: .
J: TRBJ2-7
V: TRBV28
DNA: TGTGCCAGCAGTTTACGGGGGATTTTCTACGAGCAGTACTTC
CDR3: CASSLRGIFYEQYF

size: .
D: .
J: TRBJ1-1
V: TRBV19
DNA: TGTGCCAGTAGGTCACAAGGGACACCTATGAACACTGAAGCTTTCTTT
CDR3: CASRSQGTPMNTEAFF

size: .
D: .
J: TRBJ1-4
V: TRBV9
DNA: TGTGCCAGCAGCTCCCGGGGGGCTACTAATGAAAAACTGTTTTTT
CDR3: CASSSRGATNEKLFF